Below, 28 T cell receptor beta chains from the same sample are listed, as sequenced in a study of blood T cell repertoires in COVID-19. The method was immunoSEQ multiplex PCR; TCRdb's version includes in-frame clones alone and lacks a portion of them. In the table there are about 98,000 clones, nearly 90% of which are singletons. The sample was peripheral blood. These receptors originate from a man between 70 and 80 years old with acute or convalescent COVID-19.

There are a few counts of this clone. The chain is built from TRBV6-5 and TRBJ1-4; D perhaps matches TRBD1 (5 bases). Germline V gene lookup returns CDR1 MNHEY and CDR2 SVGAGI. The V gene lost 6 bases and the J gene lost 7 bases, with 18 bases spanning the gap. CDR3 length: 15 amino acids. The CDR3 bases are TGTGCCAGCAGGGGGGGTGCGGTACAGACTGAAAAACTGTTTTTT. Translated: CASRGGAVQTEKLFF.

This chain links TRBV15 with TRBJ2-7, with D possibly TRBD1 on 5 matching bases. The germline V gene encodes CDR1 LNHNV and CDR2 YYDKDF (reference sequence). The length of the CDR3 is 12 residues. In nucleotides, the CDR3 is TGTGCCACCAGCAACAGGTCCTATGAGCAGTACGTC. It yields the protein CATSNRSYEQYV.

The V and J genes are TRBV15 and TRBJ1-6, with 8 positions matching TRBD1. This CDR3 is built from 14 residues. Germline V gene sequence: CDR1 LNHNV, CDR2 YYDKDF (reference sequence). The J segment lost 9 bases and the V segment lost 5 bases, leaving 6 bases of the junction unmatched. The CDR3 loop reads CATSRDRLGSPLHF. DNA for the CDR3: TGTGCCACCAGCCGGGACAGGCTGGGTTCACCCCTCCACTTT.

This sequence joins TRBV5-5 and TRBJ2-1, with 9 bases identical to TRBD1. V shed 4 bases and J 4 bases; nucleotides not matched to a gene: 3. CDR1 and CDR2 from the germline V gene are SGHKS and YYEKEE (reference sequence). The CDR3 has 14 amino acids. The CDR3 loop is CASSPGQGYNEQFF. DNA for the CDR3: TGTGCCAGCAGCCCGGGACAGGGATACAATGAGCAGTTCTTC.

The chain joins TRBV9 to TRBJ2-3; TRBD2 might be the D (6 bases). The CDR3 totals 14 residues. Trimming pared 4 bases from V and 2 bases from J, leaving 11 bases between. Germline V gives CDR1 SGDLS, CDR2 YYNGEE. The CDR3 coding sequence is TGTGCCAGCAGCCCGGGACTTCACACAGATACGCAGTATTTT. This encodes CASSPGLHTDTQYF.

The V and J genes are TRBV5-6 and TRBJ1-1, with D possibly being TRBD1 (5 bases). Germline V gene sequence: CDR1 SGHDT, CDR2 YYEEEE. Trimming cost V 3 bases and J 1 base, with 10 bases left between them. The length of the CDR3 is 14 residues. CDR3 sequence reads: CASSSQGRNTEAFF. In nucleotides, the CDR3 is TGTGCCAGCAGCTCGCAGGGTAGGAACACTGAAGCTTTCTTT.

This clone has just one count. This sequence joins TRBV5-4 and TRBJ1-2; TRBD1 might be the D (5 bases). This CDR3 is 14 amino acids long. Germline CDR1 and CDR2: SGHNT and YYREEE (reference sequence). V lost 4 bases, J lost 0 bases, and 10 bases lay in between. The chain's CDR3 is CASSRRTTNYGYTF. For the CDR3, the DNA is TGTGCCAGCAGCCGCCGGACAACTAACTATGGCTACACCTTC.

The chain recombines TRBV7-9 with TRBJ2-2; the D gene is possibly TRBD1 (6 bases). Trimming pared 2 bases from V and 4 bases from J, leaving 17 bases between. The length of the CDR3 is 17 residues. Germline V gene sequence: CDR1 SEHNR, CDR2 FQNEAQ (reference sequence). As DNA, the CDR3 is TGTGCCAGCAGCTTAAACAGGGCCACCGGTGGCACCGGGGAGCTGTTTTTT. Protein product: CASSLNRATGGTGELFF.

The CDR3 loop is CASSRYLRDRVDEQYF. The CDR3 DNA reads as TGTGCCAGCAGCCGGTATCTCCGGGACAGGGTGGACGAGCAGTACTTC. This chain uses TRBV7-9 with TRBJ2-7; 9 bases are shared with TRBD1. CDR1 and CDR2 (germline): SEHNR, FQNEAQ (reference sequence). The ends lost 5 bases at V and 5 bases at J; junction bases unmatched: 13. The CDR3 has 16 residues.

The rearrangement uses TRBV10-2 and TRBJ1-5; unclear D gene. This CDR3 comprises 11 residues. Germline CDR1 WSHSY, CDR2 SAAADI. The V end was cut by 2 bases, the J end by 9 bases, with 5 bases between. The CDR3 loop reads CASSEGGPQHF. The CDR3 nucleotides are TGCGCCAGCAGTGAGGGCGGGCCCCAGCATTTT.

The chain carries TRBV11-2 and TRBJ2-5; 7 positions match TRBD2. Trimming removed 4 bases from V and 5 bases from J; junction bases left unmatched: 7. Germline V CDR1 and CDR2: SGHAT, FQNNGV. The CDR3 loop spans 14 amino acids. CDR3 coding DNA: TGTGCCAGCAGCTCTACAGCGGGGTTGGAGACCCAGTACTTC. Translating it yields CASSSTAGLETQYF.

CDR3 amino acids: CASSQDHGQGIDEQYF. Here the CDR3 DNA reads TGCGCCAGCAGCCAAGATCACGGACAGGGTATTGACGAGCAGTACTTC. V is TRBV4-1 and J is TRBJ2-7, with 8 nucleotides matching TRBD1. The CDR3 has 16 residues. V gave up 0 bases and J gave up 5 bases; unmatched junction bases: 9. CDR1 and CDR2 from the germline V gene are MGHRA and YSYEKL.

V usage is TRBV7-6 and J usage is TRBJ2-2, with 8 bases that match TRBD1. V lost 5 bases, J lost 3 bases, and 11 bases stayed unmatched. Germline lookup yields CDR1 SGHVS and CDR2 FNYEAQ. The CDR3 is 17 residues long. The CDR3 sequence is CASSPGTGYTHTGELFF. The CDR3 region has the DNA TGTGCCAGCAGCCCCGGGACAGGCTATACCCACACCGGGGAGCTGTTTTTT.

CDR3 in amino acids: CASSKQGIDSNQPQHF. The CDR3 nucleotides read TGTGCCAGTAGTAAACAGGGAATTGATAGCAATCAGCCCCAGCATTTT. V is TRBV19 and J is TRBJ1-5; D is possibly TRBD1 (6 bases). CDR1 LNHDA and CDR2 SQIVND come from the germline V gene (reference sequence). Trimming took 4 bases from V and 0 from J, leaving 13 bases between them. This CDR3 has 16 amino acids.

The V call is TRBV5-5, the J call TRBJ1-1; TRBD1 matches at 8 bases. V trimming: 0 bases; J trimming: 5 bases; junction bases outside the gene matches: 6. The CDR3 runs 15 residues. CDR1 is SGHKS and CDR2 is YYEKEE in the germline V gene (reference sequence). The CDR3 coding sequence is TGTGCCAGCAGCTTGGCAGGACAGGGATGGACTGAAGCTTTCTTT. Its translation: CASSLAGQGWTEAFF.

This chain uses TRBV19 with TRBJ1-1; 8 nucleotides line up with TRBD1. After removal of 7 bases from V and 1 base from J, the junction contained 5 bases not matched to a gene. This CDR3 contains 14 residues. Germline loops: CDR1 LNHDA, CDR2 SQIVND (reference sequence). The CDR3, as DNA: TGTGCCAGTAAGAGACAGGGGCAGAACACTGAAGCTTTCTTT. It translates to CASKRQGQNTEAFF.

This clone was recorded once. The V gene is TRBV3-1 (or the pseudogene TRBV3-2), the J gene TRBJ2-1; D is uncertain. Germline V gene lookup returns CDR1 LGHDT and CDR2 YNNKEL (reference sequence). Trimming removed 3 bases at V and 10 bases at J, with 13 bases between. This CDR3 spans 13 amino acids. This chain's CDR3 is CASSQWQAEEQFF. CDR3 in DNA: TGTGCCAGCAGCCAGTGGCAGGCCGAGGAGCAGTTCTTC.

DNA for the CDR3: TGTGCCAGCAGCGTAGGAGGGAACTCTGGAAACACCATATATTTT. Residues: CASSVGGNSGNTIYF. The J gene is TRBJ1-3, the V gene TRBV9, with D hard to call. This CDR3 contains 15 residues. Germline V gives CDR1 SGDLS, CDR2 YYNGEE. V gave up 0 bases and J gave up 0 bases, with 7 bases separating them.

CDR3 loop: CASSFLPGAGGNTIYF. DNA of the CDR3: TGTGCCAGCAGTTTTTTGCCAGGGGCTGGTGGAAACACCATATATTTT. J is TRBJ1-3 and V is TRBV28; weak D call: TRBD1 (6 bases). CDR1 is MDHEN, CDR2 SYDVKM, per germline. The CDR3 spans 16 residues. The germline V and J ends were trimmed by 3 bases and 3 bases, with 15 bases remaining between them.

This chain uses TRBV2 with TRBJ1-1; the match to TRBD1 covers 7 bases. Germline trimming cut 3 bases from V and 4 bases from J; bases unmatched to any gene: 11. Germline V gene data show CDR1 as SNHLY and CDR2 as FYNNEI. CDR3 length: 16 residues. The CDR3 is CASSDSGYRGGTEAFF. The CDR3, as DNA: TGTGCCAGCAGTGATAGCGGTTACAGGGGCGGCACTGAAGCTTTCTTT.

This clone was counted a single time. This chain uses TRBV7-9 with TRBJ1-3; D remains ambiguous. The germline V gene encodes CDR1 SEHNR and CDR2 FQNEAQ (reference sequence). The ends were cut back, 5 bases at V and 4 bases at J, with 12 bases in the middle. CDR3 size: 14 residues. The CDR3 loop reads CASSRSGGGNTIYF. CDR3 in DNA: TGTGCCAGCAGCCGGTCAGGTGGAGGAAACACCATATATTTT.

V usage is TRBV10-3 and J usage is TRBJ2-3, with D possibly being TRBD1 (5 bases). Germline V gene data show CDR1 as ENHRY and CDR2 as SYGVKD. Trimming left V 4 bases short and J 2 bases short, with 19 bases between. The CDR3 loop spans 17 amino acids. DNA of the CDR3: TGTGCCATCAGTGGGGGCGCCGTTGGCACCGTCACAGATACGCAGTATTTT. It translates to CAISGGAVGTVTDTQYF.

This chain links TRBV7-2 with TRBJ1-4; TRBD1 is a possible D gene (5 bases). This CDR3 comprises 15 residues. Looked up from germline, CDR1 is SGHTA and CDR2 is FQGNSA. Trimming took 4 bases from V and 5 from J, leaving 14 bases between them. CDR3 amino acids: CASSSSTAINEKLFF. CDR3 sequence (DNA): TGTGCCAGCAGCTCCTCGACAGCGATAAATGAAAAACTGTTTTTT.

This rearrangement joins TRBV6-1 to TRBJ2-7; 11 bases are shared with TRBD2. The CDR3 extends over 14 amino acids. The J segment lost 4 bases and the V segment lost 4 bases, leaving 3 bases of the junction unmatched. CDR1 and CDR2 from the germline V gene are MNHNS and SASEGT. As DNA, the CDR3 is TGTGCCAGCAGTGTAGCGGGGGGGCCATACGAGCAGTACGTC. It codes for CASSVAGGPYEQYV.

The rearrangement joins TRBV27 to TRBJ1-6; 7 bases agree with TRBD1. CDR1 MNHEY and CDR2 SMNVEV come from the germline V gene (reference sequence). This CDR3 comprises 18 residues. V was pared by 10 bases and J by 7 bases, with 22 bases of the junction left unmatched. In nucleotides, the CDR3 is TGTGCCACCGCCGCAGGGACAGACATTCATTCCTTCAATTCACCCCTCCACTTT. It codes for CATAAGTDIHSFNSPLHF.

The chain uses TRBV12-5 and TRBJ2-5, with 10 bases aligning to TRBD1. V shed 6 bases, J shed 3 bases, and the junction held 4 bases outside the gene matches. The CDR3 contains 14 residues. Germline lookup yields CDR1 LGHNT and CDR2 FRNRAP. CDR3 protein: CASGPGTGEETQYF. The CDR3 nucleotides read TGTGCTAGTGGGCCCGGGACAGGGGAAGAGACCCAGTACTTC.

This chain joins TRBV6-6 and TRBJ1-2; no clear D gene. The CDR3 loop spans 16 amino acids. The germline V gene has CDR1 MNHNY and CDR2 SVGAGI (reference sequence). Trimming removed 4 bases from V and 8 bases from J, with 23 bases in between. Written as DNA, the CDR3 is TGTGCCAGCAGTTTTCCCCTAGGAGACGGGTATAGAGGCTACACCTTC. Protein product: CASSFPLGDGYRGYTF.

The genes are TRBV9 and TRBJ2-4; 7 bases match TRBD2. There are 17 residues in the CDR3. CDR1 and CDR2 (germline): SGDLS, YYNGEE. V trimming: 4 bases; J trimming: 3 bases; junction bases outside the gene matches: 13. The CDR3 sequence: CASSSRGERGFKNIQYF. As DNA, the CDR3 is TGTGCCAGCAGCTCACGGGGAGAGCGGGGATTCAAAAACATTCAGTACTTC.